The rows below give T cell receptor beta chains drawn from one sample of a study of cytomegalovirus exposure and HLA in healthy donors. Method: immunoSEQ multiplex PCR; TCRdb's copy keeps in-frame clones and lacks some. The sample lists 150,000 to 200,000 clones; 78% were seen once. The sequenced material came from PBMCs. The receptors here all came from a woman in her thirties in good health and CMV-seropositive. CDR3s include the opening cysteine and the closing phenylalanine or tryptophan. Each record gives: CDR3 protein, CDR3 DNA, clone size, D gene, J gene, V gene. The D gene is left open where the match is weak. The listing skips clone size in some rows; elsewhere it reads once, few, many or a size class.

CASSLLRLASTDTQYF TGTGCCAGCAGTTTGCTCCGGCTAGCTAGCACAGATACGCAGTATTTT NA NA TRBJ2-3 TRBV6-5
CTSSPGGGRPEAYEQYF TGCACCAGCAGCCCTGGCGGGGGGAGACCTGAGGCCTACGAGCAGTACTTC NA NA TRBJ2-7 TRBV1
CASSESLARNNEQFF TGTGCCAGCAGTGAATCACTAGCGAGAAACAATGAGCAGTTCTTC NA TRBD2 TRBJ2-1 TRBV6-1
CASSYRTGYETQYF TGTGCCAGCAGCTACAGGACAGGGTATGAGACCCAGTACTTC NA TRBD1 TRBJ2-5 TRBV5-5
CASSLGQGYEQYF TGTGCCAGCAGCTTAGGACAGGGCTACGAGCAGTACTTC NA TRBD1 TRBJ2-7 TRBV6-5
CASSQNLDYPRGDGYTF TGTGCCAGCAGCCAGAACCTAGACTACCCTCGAGGAGATGGCTACACCTTC NA NA TRBJ1-2 TRBV7-9
CSAGGVYEQYF TGCAGTGCCGGCGGGGTCTACGAGCAGTACTTC few NA TRBJ2-7 TRBV20-1
CASTPTGGTEAFF TGTGCCAGCACCCCAACAGGGGGCACTGAAGCTTTCTTT few TRBD1 TRBJ1-1 TRBV6-1
CASRRPTGGTGELFF TGTGCCAGCAGGAGACCGACAGGGGGCACCGGGGAGCTGTTTTTT once TRBD1 TRBJ2-2 TRBV28
CASSPSSYNSPLHF TGCGCCAGCAGCCCGAGCTCCTATAATTCACCCCTCCACTTT NA NA TRBJ1-6 TRBV5-1
CASSLGAGVGEKLFF TGTGCCAGCAGCTTAGGCGCAGGGGTAGGAGAAAAACTGTTTTTT few NA TRBJ1-4 TRBV11-2
CASSKRATRGSYNEQFF TGTGCCAGTAGTAAGCGGGCGACGCGGGGTTCCTACAATGAGCAGTTCTTC NA NA TRBJ2-1 TRBV19
CASSPSRSGELFF TGTGCCAGCAGCCCTTCTCGGTCCGGGGAGCTGTTTTTT NA NA TRBJ2-2 TRBV7-9
CASSLVAGTGELFF TGTGCTAGCAGCTTAGTGGCAGGGACCGGGGAGCTGTTTTTT NA NA TRBJ2-2 TRBV7-7
CASSSSQGPLGEKLFF TGTGCCAGCAGTTCGTCACAGGGGCCCCTCGGGGAAAAACTGTTTTTT NA TRBD1 TRBJ1-4 TRBV27
CASTSPSLINNEQFF TGTGCCAGCACTAGCCCGTCTCTAATTAACAATGAGCAGTTCTTC NA NA TRBJ2-1 TRBV6-1
CTSSLVESNEKLFF TGTACCAGCAGCTTAGTCGAGTCTAATGAAAAACTGTTTTTT once NA TRBJ1-4 TRBV7-6
CASSLLAGNEAFF TGTGCCAGCAGCTTACTTGCAGGAAATGAAGCTTTCTTT NA NA TRBJ1-1 TRBV7-3
CASCRDRASGEQYF TGTGCCAGCTGTCGGGACAGGGCGTCAGGGGAGCAGTACTTC few TRBD1 TRBJ2-7 TRBV5-6
CASSLRVDGSSPLHF TGTGCCAGCTCCCTTAGGGTCGACGGGAGTTCACCCCTCCACTTT few NA TRBJ1-6 TRBV18
CATSSGGDEKLFF TGTGCCACCAGCTCAGGGGGAGATGAAAAACTGTTTTTT once TRBD1 TRBJ1-4 TRBV15
CASSPGGVRETQYF TGTGCCAGCAGCCCGGGGGGGGTACGGGAGACCCAGTACTTC NA TRBD2 TRBJ2-5 TRBV11-3
CASSPWQVGVYSNQPQHF TGTGCCAGTAGTCCATGGCAGGTAGGGGTCTATAGCAATCAGCCCCAGCATTTT NA NA TRBJ1-5 TRBV19
CARGGTSGIFTDTQYF TGTGCCAGGGGTGGGACTAGCGGGATTTTCACAGATACGCAGTATTTT NA TRBD2 TRBJ2-3 TRBV2
CASSYLTSTGELFF TGTGCCAGCAGTTACCTAACTTCCACCGGGGAGCTGTTTTTT once NA TRBJ2-2 TRBV6-6
CASTHTTGTIYF TGTGCCAGCACTCATACCACGGGCACCATATATTTT NA NA TRBJ1-3 TRBV6-5
CASSPGTAYGYTF TGTGCCAGCAGCCCCGGGACAGCCTATGGCTACACCTTC NA TRBD1 TRBJ1-2 TRBV14
CSVSLYGTGGLNEQFF TGCAGCGTAAGCCTTTACGGGACAGGTGGCCTCAATGAGCAGTTCTTC once TRBD1 TRBJ2-1 TRBV29-1
CASSLYGGGTDTQYF TGTGCCAGCAGTTTATACGGGGGGGGCACAGATACGCAGTATTTT NA TRBD2 TRBJ2-3 TRBV28
CASSYGTSHRELFF TGTGCCAGCAGTTACGGGACTAGTCATAGGGAGCTGTTTTTT NA TRBD2 TRBJ2-2 TRBV6-5
CSVGIRGGQETQYF TGCAGCGTTGGTATCCGGGGGGGCCAAGAGACCCAGTACTTC NA TRBD2 TRBJ2-5 TRBV29-1
CASSIDPGMAYEQYF TGTGCCAGTAGTATAGACCCGGGGATGGCCTACGAGCAGTACTTC NA NA TRBJ2-7 TRBV19
CATRRTGLINYGYTF TGTGCCACCAGACGGACAGGTTTGATTAACTATGGCTACACCTTC NA TRBD1 TRBJ1-2 TRBV15
CASSPTGAEAFF TGCGCCAGCAGCCCAACAGGGGCTGAAGCTTTCTTT NA TRBD1 TRBJ1-1 TRBV5-1
CASSYSGQGYEQYF TGTGCCAGCAGTTACTCGGGACAGGGGTACGAGCAGTACTTC NA TRBD1 TRBJ2-7 TRBV6-5
CASSKRPYTDTQYF TGTGCCAGCAGCAAACGTCCCTACACAGATACGCAGTATTTT NA NA TRBJ2-3 TRBV6-1
CASSNQGGYGYTF TGCGCCAGCAGCAACCAGGGGGGCTATGGCTACACCTTC NA TRBD1 TRBJ1-2 TRBV5-1
CASSEGGTVVNEKLFF TGTGCCAGCAGTGAAGGGGGGACAGTTGTTAATGAAAAACTGTTTTTT NA TRBD1 TRBJ1-4 TRBV6-1
CASSVGTGGYYEQYF TGCGCCAGCAGCGTTGGGACAGGGGGTTACTACGAGCAGTACTTC NA TRBD1 TRBJ2-7 TRBV4-1
CATRAGQRSYEQYF TGTGCCACCAGGGCGGGACAGCGATCCTACGAGCAGTACTTC NA NA TRBJ2-7 TRBV15
CASSLGGGPEAFF TGTGCCAGCAGCTTAGGTGGAGGGCCTGAAGCTTTCTTT NA NA TRBJ1-1 TRBV7-2
CASSQDRGVRGDEKLFF TGCGCCAGCAGCCAAGACCGCGGGGTAAGGGGCGATGAAAAACTGTTTTTT NA NA TRBJ1-4 TRBV4-1
CASSQDWTPQPQHF TGTGCCAGCAGCCAAGATTGGACACCGCAGCCCCAGCATTTT NA NA TRBJ1-5 TRBV14
CASSQDRGLINYGYTF TGTGCCAGCAGTCAGGACAGGGGACTTATTAACTATGGCTACACCTTC few TRBD1 TRBJ1-2 TRBV28
CASGTLDRVGNEQFF TGTGCTAGTGGTACCCTAGATCGGGTTGGGAATGAGCAGTTCTTC NA NA TRBJ2-1 TRBV12-5